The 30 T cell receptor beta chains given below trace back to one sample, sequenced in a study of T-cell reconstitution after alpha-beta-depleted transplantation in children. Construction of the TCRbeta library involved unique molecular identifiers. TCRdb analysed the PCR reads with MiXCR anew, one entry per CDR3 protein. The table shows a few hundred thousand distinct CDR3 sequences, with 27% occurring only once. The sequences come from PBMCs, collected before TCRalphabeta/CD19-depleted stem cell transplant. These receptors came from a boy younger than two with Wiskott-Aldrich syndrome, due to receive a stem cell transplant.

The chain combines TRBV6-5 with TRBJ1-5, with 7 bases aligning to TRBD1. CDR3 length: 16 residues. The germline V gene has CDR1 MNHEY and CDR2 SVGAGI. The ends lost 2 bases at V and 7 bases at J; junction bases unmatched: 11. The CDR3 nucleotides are TGTGCCAGCAGTTACCACCCAGACAGGGCGATGCAGCCCCAGCATTTT. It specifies CASSYHPDRAMQPQHF.

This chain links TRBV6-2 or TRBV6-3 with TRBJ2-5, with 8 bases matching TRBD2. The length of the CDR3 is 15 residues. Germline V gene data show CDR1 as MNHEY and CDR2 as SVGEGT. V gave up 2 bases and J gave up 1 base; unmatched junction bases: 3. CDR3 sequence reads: CASSYAGGGQETQYF. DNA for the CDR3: TGTGCCAGCAGTTACGCGGGGGGCGGCCAAGAGACCCAGTACTTC.

DNA for the CDR3: TGTGCCACCAGCAGAGAAAGCCTTAGCTCTGGAAACACCATATATTTT. Its protein is CATSRESLSSGNTIYF. J is TRBJ1-3 and V is TRBV15; D gene ambiguous. Germline loops: CDR1 LNHNV, CDR2 YYDKDF (reference sequence). The CDR3 consists of 16 residues. V was shortened by 0 bases and J by 0 bases, with 9 bases between the two germline ends.

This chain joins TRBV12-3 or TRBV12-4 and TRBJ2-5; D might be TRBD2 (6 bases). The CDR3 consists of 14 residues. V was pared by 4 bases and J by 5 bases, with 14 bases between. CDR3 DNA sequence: TGTGCCAGCAGTTCCGCGGGACCTGTGGAGACCCAGTACTTC. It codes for CASSSAGPVETQYF.

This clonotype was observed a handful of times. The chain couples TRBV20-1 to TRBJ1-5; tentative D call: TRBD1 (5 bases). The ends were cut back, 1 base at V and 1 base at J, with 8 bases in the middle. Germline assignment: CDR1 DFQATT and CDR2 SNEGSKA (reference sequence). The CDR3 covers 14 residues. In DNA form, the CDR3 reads TGCAGTGCTAGAGTTCAGGGAAGCAATCAGCCCCAGCATTTT. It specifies CSARVQGSNQPQHF.

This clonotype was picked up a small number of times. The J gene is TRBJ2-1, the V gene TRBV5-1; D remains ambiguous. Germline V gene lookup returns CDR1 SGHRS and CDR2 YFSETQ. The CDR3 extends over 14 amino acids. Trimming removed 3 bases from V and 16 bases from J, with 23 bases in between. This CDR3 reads CASSWTGGSAVVFF. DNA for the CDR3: TGCGCCAGCAGCTGGACCGGTGGCAGTGCTGTGGTATTCTTC.

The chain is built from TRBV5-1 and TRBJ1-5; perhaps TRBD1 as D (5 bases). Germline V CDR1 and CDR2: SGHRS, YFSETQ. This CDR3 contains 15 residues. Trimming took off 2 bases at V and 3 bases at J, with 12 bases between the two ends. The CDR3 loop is CASSLRMGPNQPQHF. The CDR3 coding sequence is TGCGCCAGCAGCTTACGTATGGGGCCCAATCAGCCCCAGCATTTT.

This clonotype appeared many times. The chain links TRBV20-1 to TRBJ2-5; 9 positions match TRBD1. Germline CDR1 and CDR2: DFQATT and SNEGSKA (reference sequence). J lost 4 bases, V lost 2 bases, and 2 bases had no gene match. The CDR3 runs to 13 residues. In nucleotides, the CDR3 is TGCAGTGCTAGAACAGGGGGCCGAGAGACCCAGTACTTC. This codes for CSARTGGRETQYF.

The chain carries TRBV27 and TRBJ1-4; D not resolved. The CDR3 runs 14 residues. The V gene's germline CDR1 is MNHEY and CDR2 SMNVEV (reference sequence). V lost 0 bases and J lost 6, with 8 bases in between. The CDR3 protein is CASSLSTTDEKLFF. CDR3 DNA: TGTGCCAGCAGTTTATCGACGACGGATGAAAAACTGTTTTTT.

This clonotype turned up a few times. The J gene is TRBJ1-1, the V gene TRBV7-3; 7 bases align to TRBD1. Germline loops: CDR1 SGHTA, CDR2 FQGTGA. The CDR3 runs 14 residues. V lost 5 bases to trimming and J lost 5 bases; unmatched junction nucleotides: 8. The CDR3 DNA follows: TGTGCCAGCAGCAGTGGACAGGCTGGTACTGAAGCTTTCTTT. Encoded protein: CASSSGQAGTEAFF.

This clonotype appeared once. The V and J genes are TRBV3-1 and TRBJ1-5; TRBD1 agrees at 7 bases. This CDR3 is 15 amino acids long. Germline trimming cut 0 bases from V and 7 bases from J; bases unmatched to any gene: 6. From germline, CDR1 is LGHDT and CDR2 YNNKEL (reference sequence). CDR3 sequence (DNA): TGTGCCAGCAGCCAAGATCCTCAGGGGGTGCAGCCCCAGCATTTT. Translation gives CASSQDPQGVQPQHF.

The CDR3 DNA reads TGTGCCAGCAGTTTACTAGCGGCTGGGGCCAACGTCCTGACTTTC. Its translation is CASSLLAAGANVLTF. The chain uses TRBV7-3 and TRBJ2-6; 8 bases align to TRBD2. Germline V gene lookup returns CDR1 SGHTA and CDR2 FQGTGA. This CDR3 has 15 amino acids. V lost 6 bases and J lost 2; bases outside the gene matches: 3.

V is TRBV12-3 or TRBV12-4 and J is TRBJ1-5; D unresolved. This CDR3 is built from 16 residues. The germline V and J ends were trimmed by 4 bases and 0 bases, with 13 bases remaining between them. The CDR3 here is CASSSPHGISNQPQHF. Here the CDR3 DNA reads TGTGCCAGCAGTTCACCCCACGGGATTAGCAATCAGCCCCAGCATTTT.

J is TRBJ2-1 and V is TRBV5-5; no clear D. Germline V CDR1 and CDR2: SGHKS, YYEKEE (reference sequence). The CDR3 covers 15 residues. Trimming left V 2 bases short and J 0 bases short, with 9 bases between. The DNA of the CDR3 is TGTGCCAGCAGCTTAACTACCCTCTCCTACAATGAGCAGTTCTTC. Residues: CASSLTTLSYNEQFF.

CDR3 sequence reads: CASSLAWGTGELFF. In nucleotides, the CDR3 is TGTGCCAGCAGCTTAGCGTGGGGCACCGGGGAGCTGTTTTTT. The chain links TRBV7-6 to TRBJ2-2; D is uncertain. CDR3 length: 14 amino acids. Trimming removed 0 bases from V and 4 bases from J, with 6 bases in between. Germline CDR1 and CDR2: SGHVS and FNYEAQ.

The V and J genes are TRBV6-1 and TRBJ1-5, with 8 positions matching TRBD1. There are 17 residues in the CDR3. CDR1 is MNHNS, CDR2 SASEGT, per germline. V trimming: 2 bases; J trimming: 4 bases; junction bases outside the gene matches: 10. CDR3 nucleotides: TGTGCCAGCAGTGAAAGGCTGACAGGGGTTGGGAATCAGCCCCAGCATTTT. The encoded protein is CASSERLTGVGNQPQHF.

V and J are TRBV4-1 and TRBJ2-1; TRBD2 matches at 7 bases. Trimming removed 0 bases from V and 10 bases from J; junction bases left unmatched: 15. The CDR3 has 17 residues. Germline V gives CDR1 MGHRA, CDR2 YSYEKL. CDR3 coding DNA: TGCGCCAGCAGCCAAGATCCGACGGGGACGCTTAGCGGGGAGCAGTTCTTC. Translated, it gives CASSQDPTGTLSGEQFF.

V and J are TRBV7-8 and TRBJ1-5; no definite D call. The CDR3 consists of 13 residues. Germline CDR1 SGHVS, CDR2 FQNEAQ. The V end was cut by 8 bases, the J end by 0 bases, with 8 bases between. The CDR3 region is CASGPYSNQPQHF. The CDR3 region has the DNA TGTGCCAGCGGGCCGTATAGCAATCAGCCCCAGCATTTT. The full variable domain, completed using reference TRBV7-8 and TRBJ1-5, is GAGVSQSPRYKVAKRGQDVALRCDPISGHVSLFWYQQALGQGPEFLTYFQNEAQLDKSGLPSDRFFAERPEGSVSTLKIQRTQQEDSAVYLCASGPYSNQPQHFGDGTRLSIL.

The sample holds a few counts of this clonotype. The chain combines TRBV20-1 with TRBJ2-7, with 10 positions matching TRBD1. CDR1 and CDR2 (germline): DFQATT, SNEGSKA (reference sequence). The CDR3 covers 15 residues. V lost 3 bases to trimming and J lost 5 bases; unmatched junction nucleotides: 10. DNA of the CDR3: TGCAGTGCTAGGTTGCCGGGGGACAGGGGTAACGAGCAGTACTTC. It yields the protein CSARLPGDRGNEQYF.

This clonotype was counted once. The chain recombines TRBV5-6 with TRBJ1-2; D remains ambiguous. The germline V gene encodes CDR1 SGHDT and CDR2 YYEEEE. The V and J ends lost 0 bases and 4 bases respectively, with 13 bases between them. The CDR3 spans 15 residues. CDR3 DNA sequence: TGTGCCAGCAGCTTGGCTCGGATCTTGGGCTATGGCTACACCTTC. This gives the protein CASSLARILGYGYTF.

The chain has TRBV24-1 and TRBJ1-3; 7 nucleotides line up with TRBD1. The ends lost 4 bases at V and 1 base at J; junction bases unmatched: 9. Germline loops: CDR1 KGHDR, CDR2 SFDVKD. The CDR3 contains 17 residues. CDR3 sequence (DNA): TGTGCCACCAGTGAAACCCGGGACAGTGCTTCTGGAAACACCATATATTTT. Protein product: CATSETRDSASGNTIYF.

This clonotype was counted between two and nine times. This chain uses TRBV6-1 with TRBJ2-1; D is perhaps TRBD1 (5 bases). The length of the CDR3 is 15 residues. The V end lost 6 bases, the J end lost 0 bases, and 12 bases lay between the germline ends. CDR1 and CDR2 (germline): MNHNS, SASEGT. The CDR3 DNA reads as TGTGCCAGCAGATTGACAGTGAGCTCCTACAATGAGCAGTTCTTC. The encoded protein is CASRLTVSSYNEQFF.

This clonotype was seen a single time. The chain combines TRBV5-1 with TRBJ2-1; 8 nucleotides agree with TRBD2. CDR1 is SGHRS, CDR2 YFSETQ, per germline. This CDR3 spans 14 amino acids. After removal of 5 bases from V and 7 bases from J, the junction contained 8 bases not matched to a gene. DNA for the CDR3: TGCGCCAGCAGGAACGGGAGGGCCGGGAATGAGCAGTTCTTC. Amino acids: CASRNGRAGNEQFF.

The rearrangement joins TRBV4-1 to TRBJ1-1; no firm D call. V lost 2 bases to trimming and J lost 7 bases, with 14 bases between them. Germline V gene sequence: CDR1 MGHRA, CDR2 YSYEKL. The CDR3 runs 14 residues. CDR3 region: CASSQLGIRDEAFF. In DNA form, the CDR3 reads TGCGCCAGCAGCCAATTGGGGATAAGGGATGAAGCTTTCTTT.

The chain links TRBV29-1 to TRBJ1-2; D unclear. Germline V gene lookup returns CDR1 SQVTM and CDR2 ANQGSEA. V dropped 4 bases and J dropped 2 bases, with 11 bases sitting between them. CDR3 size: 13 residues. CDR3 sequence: CSVGEGWNYGYTF. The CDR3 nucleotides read TGCAGCGTTGGAGAGGGATGGAACTATGGCTACACCTTC.

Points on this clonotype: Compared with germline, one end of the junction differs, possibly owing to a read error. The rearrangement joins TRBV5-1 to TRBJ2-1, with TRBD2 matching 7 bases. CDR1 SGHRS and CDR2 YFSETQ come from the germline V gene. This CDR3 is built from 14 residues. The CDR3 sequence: CASSSSGSHNEQFF. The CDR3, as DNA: TGCGCCAGTAGCTCTAGCGGAAGCCACAATGAGCAGTTCTTC. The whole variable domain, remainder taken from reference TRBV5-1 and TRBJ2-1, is KAGVTQTPRYLIKTRGQQVTLSCSPISGHRSVSWYQQTPGQGLQFLFEYFSETQRNKGNFPGRFSGRQFSNSRSEMNVSTLELGDSALYLCASSSSGSHNEQFFGPGTRLTVL.

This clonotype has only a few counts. This CDR3 reads CASSRDRVASTEAFF. CDR3 DNA: TGTGCCAGCAGCCGAGACAGGGTCGCGAGCACTGAAGCTTTCTTT. This chain joins TRBV4-2 and TRBJ1-1; TRBD1 aligns across 7 bases. Germline assignment: CDR1 LGHNA and CDR2 YNFKEQ. Trimming at V came to 4 bases and at J to 4 bases, leaving 9 bases not matched to a gene. CDR3 length: 15 residues.

The CDR3 DNA reads TGTGCCAGCAGCTTAGATCGTTCAACATTGGGCCATGAGCAGTTCTTC. This translates into CASSLDRSTLGHEQFF. V usage is TRBV11-2 and J usage is TRBJ2-1; D unresolved. The germline V gene encodes CDR1 SGHAT and CDR2 FQNNGV. The CDR3 length is 16 residues. V gave up 0 bases and J gave up 8 bases, with 17 bases separating them.

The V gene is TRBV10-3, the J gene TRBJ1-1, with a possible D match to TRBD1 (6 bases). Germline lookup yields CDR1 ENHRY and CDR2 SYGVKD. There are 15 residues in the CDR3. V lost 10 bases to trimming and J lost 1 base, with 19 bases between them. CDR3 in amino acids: CARDTGTGKNTEAFF. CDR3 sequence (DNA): TGTGCCAGGGATACAGGGACGGGTAAGAACACTGAAGCTTTCTTT.

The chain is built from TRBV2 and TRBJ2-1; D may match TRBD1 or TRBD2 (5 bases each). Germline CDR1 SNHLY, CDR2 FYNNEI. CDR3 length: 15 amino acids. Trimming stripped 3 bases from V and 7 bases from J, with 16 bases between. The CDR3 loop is CASSDGTRVVNEQFF. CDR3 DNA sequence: TGTGCCAGCAGTGACGGGACCCGGGTAGTGAATGAGCAGTTCTTC.